This TCR beta chain was profiled in a study of T cells in Graves' hyperthyroidism and ophthalmopathy. RNA transcripts yielded amplified TCR beta CDR3 regions. The study used the HTBI primer set for a first-round RT-PCR of the TCR CDR3. In TCRdb, the multiplex PCR reads were re-called with MiXCR into one record per CDR3 protein. The table has hundreds of thousands of distinct CDR3 sequences, around a sixth seen once. V was cut by 6 bases and J by 0 bases, with 16 bases left in between. The CDR3 loop spans 16 amino acids. From germline, CDR1 is MDHEN and CDR2 SYDVKM. Sequencing was done on a sample of blood. This receptor was obtained from a woman aged 18-35 years with Graves' hyperthyroidism. The V call is TRBV28, the J call TRBJ2-3; D possibly corresponds to TRBD2 (6 bases). The CDR3 loop reads CASRRTLTSSTDTQYF. The CDR3 region has the DNA TGTGCCAGCAGGCGAACCCTCACTAGCAGCACAGATACGCAGTATTTT. Looking up the rest from reference TRBV28 and TRBJ2-3 gives the full variable domain: DVKVTQSSRYLVKRTGEKVFLECVQDMDHENMFWYRQDPGLGLRLIYFSYDVKMKEKGDIPEGYSVSREKKERFSLILESASTNQTSMYLCASRRTLTSSTDTQYFGPGTRLTVL.